Following are 23 T cell receptor beta chains from one sample sequenced in a study of shared clonotypes between healthy human individuals. TCRdb keeps only in-frame clones here, not all; method: immunoSEQ multiplex PCR. The repertoire holds about 470,000 clones, with about 85% as singletons. Input material: PBMCs. All receptors derive from a woman aged 40-49 years in good health. Some clones in this sample may be carry-over from other donors' samples.

The chain uses TRBV7-9 and TRBJ2-5; 13 positions match TRBD2. The trim removed 8 bases at V and 13 bases at J, leaving 13 bases unmatched. The CDR3 length is 14 residues. Germline loops: CDR1 SEHNR, CDR2 FQNEAQ (reference sequence). The chain's CDR3 is CASGLLAGGPPRYF. In nucleotides, the CDR3 is TGTGCCAGCGGACTACTAGCGGGAGGGCCCCCGCGGTACTTC.

The J gene is TRBJ1-2, the V gene TRBV27; 9 bases align to TRBD1. V lost 5 bases to trimming and J lost 7 bases; unmatched junction nucleotides: 11. Germline V gene data show CDR1 as MNHEY and CDR2 as SMNVEV (reference sequence). The CDR3 has 15 residues. The CDR3 sequence: CASSTRDRVSGGYTF. DNA for the CDR3: TGTGCCAGCAGTACCCGGGACAGGGTGTCGGGTGGCTACACCTTC.

This rearrangement joins TRBV5-5 to TRBJ1-3; D call uncertain. Trimming removed 0 bases at V and 2 bases at J, with 6 bases between. The V gene's germline CDR1 is SGHKS and CDR2 YYEKEE (reference sequence). The CDR3 is made up of 14 amino acids. The DNA of the CDR3 is TGTGCCAGCAGCTTGGACGGGGCTGGAAACACCATATATTTT. This codes for CASSLDGAGNTIYF.

The rearrangement uses TRBV28 and TRBJ1-2; a possible D gene is TRBD1 (5 bases). Germline assignment: CDR1 MDHEN and CDR2 SYDVKM. V lost 2 bases and J lost 4, with 17 bases in between. This CDR3 has 16 residues. CDR3 sequence reads: CASSLHPRGAVYGYTF. The CDR3 DNA reads as TGTGCCAGCAGTTTACATCCTCGAGGGGCTGTCTATGGCTACACCTTC.

This chain links TRBV30 with TRBJ2-2; no clear D gene. This CDR3 contains 11 residues. CDR1 is GTSNPN and CDR2 is SVGIG in the germline V gene (reference sequence). With 6 bases removed from V and 6 bases from J, the gap between germline ends came to 8 bases. The CDR3 DNA is TGTGCCTGCAAGTCGTCCGGGGAGCTGTTTTTT. Translating it yields CACKSSGELFF.

The gene calls are TRBV28 and TRBJ1-4, with a weak D call TRBD1 (5 bases). Between the trimmed V and J ends, which lost 6 bases and 4 bases, there was a span of 12 bases. The CDR3 contains 14 residues. Germline V gives CDR1 MDHEN, CDR2 SYDVKM. The CDR3 sequence is CASRGGRVNEKLFF. DNA of the CDR3: TGTGCCAGCAGGGGGGGGAGGGTTAATGAAAAACTGTTTTTT.

This clone was seen a handful of times. The V gene is TRBV12-5, the J gene TRBJ2-2, with D perhaps TRBD1 or TRBD2 (5 bases each). The germline V gene encodes CDR1 LGHNT and CDR2 FRNRAP. Deletions cut 8 bases from V and 2 bases from J, with 9 bases between. CDR3 length: 13 residues. The CDR3 DNA reads TGTGCTAGTCGAGGGGTAAACACCGGGGAGCTGTTTTTT. Encoded protein: CASRGVNTGELFF.

This sequence joins TRBV19 and TRBJ1-2, with no clear D. In germline, CDR1 is LNHDA, CDR2 SQIVND (reference sequence). V lost 5 bases and J 4 bases, leaving 17 bases between the germline ends. The CDR3 is made up of 15 amino acids. Written as DNA, the CDR3 is TGTGCCAGTAGTCCCAGGCTCGCTGGTTCCTATGGCTACACCTTC. Amino acids: CASSPRLAGSYGYTF. The full variable domain, its missing parts supplied by reference TRBV19 and TRBJ1-2, is DGGITQSPKYLFRKEGQNVTLSCEQNLNHDAMYWYRQDPGQGLRLIYYSQIVNDFQKGDIAEGYSVSREKKESFPLTVTSAQKNPTAFYLCASSPRLAGSYGYTFGSGTRLTVV.

This clone has a single count. The V gene is TRBV5-1, the J gene TRBJ1-1; no clear D gene. With 4 bases removed from V and 1 base from J, the gap between germline ends came to 11 bases. The CDR3 consists of 14 residues. Germline CDR1 reads SGHRS; CDR2 reads YFSETQ. The CDR3 nucleotides are TGCGCCAGCAGCACCTCCAGTCCGAACACTGAAGCTTTCTTT. This translates into CASSTSSPNTEAFF.

This sequence joins TRBV28 and TRBJ2-7; 13 bases are a match to TRBD2. Germline values: CDR1 MDHEN, CDR2 SYDVKM. Trimming removed 5 bases from V and 5 bases from J; junction bases left unmatched: 6. This CDR3 comprises 15 residues. The CDR3 loop reads CASSPRTSGRDEQYF. The CDR3 DNA reads as TGTGCCAGCAGTCCCCGTACTAGCGGGAGGGACGAGCAGTACTTC.

The chain carries TRBV5-4 and TRBJ2-7; possible D gene TRBD2, 5 bases. This CDR3 has 17 amino acids. V lost 9 bases to trimming and J lost 0 bases, with 25 bases between them. Germline V lookup: CDR1 SGHNT, CDR2 YYREEE (reference sequence). CDR3 DNA: TGTGCCACCCGATACTCCTTATCACAAGGGAGCTCCTACGAGCAGTACTTC. Its protein is CATRYSLSQGSSYEQYF.

Comments on this clone: The sample holds other DNA sequences that translate to the same CDR3. The chain is built from TRBV28 and TRBJ1-5; D gene uncertain. The V end was cut by 6 bases, the J end by 0 bases, with 9 bases between. The CDR3 is made up of 14 amino acids. Germline CDR1 reads MDHEN; CDR2 reads SYDVKM. The CDR3 nucleotides are TGTGCCAGCAGCCCCGGTGGTAGCAATCAGCCCCAGCATTTT. Protein: CASSPGGSNQPQHF.

The rearrangement joins TRBV28 to TRBJ2-6, with 9 bases identical to TRBD2. The germline gives CDR1 MDHEN, CDR2 SYDVKM. With 6 bases clipped from V and 3 bases from J, the junction kept 6 bases outside the gene matches. The CDR3 contains 16 residues. Here the CDR3 DNA reads TGTGCCAGCAGCCCGGGACTAGCTAATGGGGCCAACGTCCTGACTTTC. Its protein product is CASSPGLANGANVLTF.

The chain has TRBV2 and TRBJ2-7; the match to TRBD1 covers 8 bases. The trim removed 4 bases at V and 4 bases at J, leaving 15 bases unmatched. The germline CDR1 and CDR2 sequences are SNHLY and FYNNEI. This CDR3 has 17 residues. The CDR3, as DNA: TGTGCCAGCAGTGTCGGGGGTCGGGGGACAGGCATTTACGAGCAGTACTTC. The encoded protein is CASSVGGRGTGIYEQYF. The full variable domain, with the rest looked up from reference TRBV2 and TRBJ2-7, is EPEVTQTPSHQVTQMGQEVILRCVPISNHLYFYWYRQILGQKVEFLVSFYNNEISEKSEIFDDQFSVERPDGSNFTLKIRSTKLEDSAMYFCASSVGGRGTGIYEQYFGPGTRLTVT.

V is TRBV28 and J is TRBJ1-3; TRBD1 might be the D (5 bases). V was shortened by 4 bases and J by 0 bases, with 10 bases between the two germline ends. Germline V gene lookup returns CDR1 MDHEN and CDR2 SYDVKM. The CDR3 contains 15 residues. The chain's CDR3 is CASSSTGFSGNTIYF. The DNA of the CDR3 is TGTGCCAGCAGTTCTACAGGATTCTCTGGAAACACCATATATTTT.

The chain employs TRBV2 and TRBJ2-5; 9 nucleotides agree with TRBD1. CDR1 SNHLY and CDR2 FYNNEI come from the germline V gene. V gave up 7 bases and J gave up 2 bases; unmatched junction bases: 8. The CDR3 runs to 15 residues. The CDR3 DNA reads TGTGCCAGCACCGCAGAGGGACAGGGTCAAGAGACCCAGTACTTC. It codes for CASTAEGQGQETQYF. Based on the CDR3 plus reference TRBV2 and TRBJ2-5, the full variable domain is EPEVTQTPSHQVTQMGQEVILRCVPISNHLYFYWYRQILGQKVEFLVSFYNNEISEKSEIFDDQFSVERPDGSNFTLKIRSTKLEDSAMYFCASTAEGQGQETQYFGPGTRLLVL.

A remark on this clone: A far larger clone is one nucleotide away, so this likely arose from a read error. The chain couples TRBV29-1 to TRBJ1-1, with D maybe TRBD1 (5 bases). Trimming took off 7 bases at V and 6 bases at J, with 15 bases between the two ends. Looked up from germline, CDR1 is SQVTM and CDR2 is ANQGSEA. The CDR3 totals 12 residues. The CDR3 sequence is CSAGDGLAEAFF. CDR3 DNA sequence: TGCAGCGCCGGGGACGGCCTGGCTGAAGCTTTCTTT.

The chain employs TRBV7-9 and TRBJ1-3; TRBD1 agrees at 7 bases. The V gene's germline CDR1 is SEHNR and CDR2 FQNEAQ (reference sequence). Unmatched junction bases numbered 2, after V lost 3 bases and J lost 0 bases. This CDR3 region has 15 residues. The DNA of the CDR3 is TGTGCCAGCAGCTTGGCAGGGGGCTCTGGAAACACCATATATTTT. As protein: CASSLAGGSGNTIYF.

As to this clone: Other DNA variants within this sample encode the same CDR3. V and J are TRBV28 and TRBJ2-5; D remains unclear. This CDR3 contains 13 residues. Germline lookup yields CDR1 MDHEN and CDR2 SYDVKM. V was clipped by 3 bases and J by 5 bases, with 10 bases between them. The CDR3 region has the DNA TGTGCCAGCAGTTTGTCTGGGGTGGAGACCCAGTACTTC. Translating gives CASSLSGVETQYF.

The chain links TRBV28 to TRBJ2-1, with 8 bases lining up with TRBD2. The CDR3 is made up of 16 amino acids. The V gene's germline CDR1 is MDHEN and CDR2 SYDVKM. J gave up 8 bases and V 6 bases, and 15 bases lay outside the gene matches. The CDR3 loop reads CASSSPASGRAHEQFF. CDR3 in DNA: TGTGCCAGCAGCTCCCCAGCCAGCGGGAGAGCCCATGAGCAGTTCTTC.

The V and J genes are TRBV27 and TRBJ2-3, with D possibly being TRBD1 or TRBD2 (5 bases each). V was cut by 2 bases and J by 4 bases, with 13 bases left in between. CDR1 and CDR2 from the germline V gene are MNHEY and SMNVEV (reference sequence). The CDR3 consists of 15 residues. CDR3 nucleotides: TGTGCCAGCAGTTTAAGTGGGGACCGGGCAGATACGCAGTATTTT. Protein product: CASSLSGDRADTQYF.

CDR3 DNA: TGTGCCAGCAGCTACTCTGGACTAGCGGGCAATGAGCAGTTCTTC. This gives the protein CASSYSGLAGNEQFF. This chain joins TRBV11-3 and TRBJ2-1; TRBD2 aligns across 11 bases. Unmatched junction bases numbered 5, after V lost 4 bases and J lost 6 bases. The CDR3 totals 15 residues. Germline CDR1 SGHNT, CDR2 YENEEA. Full variable domain (remainder filled in from reference TRBV11-3 and TRBJ2-1): EAGVVQSPRYKIIEKKQPVAFWCNPISGHNTLYWYLQNLGQGPELLIRYENEEAVDDSQLPKDRFSAERLKGVDSTLKIQPAELGDSAVYLCASSYSGLAGNEQFFGPGTRLTVL.

Worth noting for this clone: This may come from a read error, since a much larger clone is one base off. The V call is TRBV10-1, the J call TRBJ2-7, with D perhaps matching TRBD2 (5 bases). Germline lookup yields CDR1 WNHNN and CDR2 SYGVQD (reference sequence). Trimming cost V 6 bases and J 0 bases, with 9 bases left between them. The CDR3 is 13 residues long. The CDR3 DNA reads as TGCGCCAGCAGCCCCCGGGACTCCTACGAGCAGTACTTC. Its translation is CASSPRDSYEQYF.